This T cell receptor (beta chain) was sequenced during a study of blood T cell repertoires in COVID-19. About the research overall: Specimens from acute and convalescent COVID-19 originated in the United States, Italy and Spain. Sources were T cells, B-cell-depleted T cells, or PBMCs; the material itself was cDNA or gDNA.

This CDR3 spans 16 amino acids. V was clipped by 4 bases and J by 7 bases; unmatched bases: 12. The V gene's germline CDR1 is MDHEN and CDR2 SYDVKM. Per the original methods: Reference gene primer amplification gave nucleated cell count estimates. Libraries were prepared by immunoSEQ multiplex PCR; TCRdb keeps only in-frame clonotypes and omits some of them. The D gene and trimming were derived from the DNA, and the V and J assignments and clone size from that table. The repertoire holds roughly 200,000 clones, with more than 80% as singletons. Sequencing used peripheral blood. This rearrangement joins TRBV28 to TRBJ1-4; 7 bases are a match to TRBD1. This receptor was obtained from an older woman with acute or convalescent COVID-19. As DNA, the CDR3 is TGTGCCAGCAGTTCCCCCAGCGAGGGGGCCAGTGAAAAACTGTTTTTT. Amino acid sequence: CASSSPSEGASEKLFF.